This T cell receptor beta chain was captured by sequencing in a study of blood T cell repertoires in COVID-19. On the study more broadly: Sources were T cells, B-cell-depleted T cells, or PBMCs; the material itself was cDNA or gDNA.

Germline CDR1 and CDR2: KGHSH and LQKENI. The CDR3 consists of 17 residues. Trimming stripped 3 bases from V and 0 bases from J, with 15 bases between. Clones were sequenced by immunoSEQ multiplex PCR, and TCRdb holds only the in-frame ones, with some missing. The sample shows under 200,000 clones, 65% to 90% of them seen only once. The chain has TRBV18 and TRBJ1-5; D perhaps matches TRBD1 (6 bases). The sequence was collected from a woman in her sixties with acute COVID-19. The material sequenced was PBMCs or T cells enriched from blood (not recorded which). This CDR3 reads CASSPSRGTDSNQPQHF. The CDR3 DNA reads TGTGCCAGCTCACCCTCAAGGGGGACCGATAGCAATCAGCCCCAGCATTTT.